This TCR beta chain was sequenced for a study of T-cell memory formation after mild COVID-19. Study-wide context: TCR clusters showed largely donor specificity. Study findings and constraints: Contracting CD4+ clones were located mainly in CM and EM, and CD8+ clones in EMRA. A second wave of clones peaked on day 37, and their SARS-CoV-2 specificity went unconfirmed. Clones that contracted from day 15 to 85 were balanced CD4/CD8, while later expanders leaned CD4+.

Each CDR3 protein gets one entry after TCRdb re-called the 5' RACE reads with MiXCR. The table includes fewer than 350,000 distinct CDR3 sequences, roughly an eighth detected once. This clonotype showed up just a few times. What it recognizes is unknown. In germline, CDR1 is SGHRS, CDR2 YFSETQ. Trimming stripped 0 bases from V and 4 bases from J, with 17 bases between. The CDR3 runs to 16 residues. Sequencing input: PBMCs or a T cell subset sorted from them (not recorded which). The chain recombines TRBV5-1 with TRBJ2-7, with D possibly being TRBD2 (5 bases). This TCR was recovered from a man younger than 35 who had mild COVID-19 (a few samples of this study predate the infection). Cell type and time point are not known. CDR3 bases: TGCGCCAGCAGCTTGGCGCCAGCCGGTGGGAGTTACGAGCAGTACTTC. This codes for CASSLAPAGGSYEQYF.